This TCR beta chain emerged from a study of human T cells and chemical hapten exposure. The wider study: 2% DPC was applied to around 2 cm by around 2 cm of upper inner arm skin for sensitization.

Broader study findings: Patch test score rose with PT1 expanded TCR count, significant at thresholds 8, 16 and 32, not 4.

This clonotype was seen more than once but under ten times. The antigen is undetermined. What the library attached to individual cDNA molecules were unique molecular identifiers. Via MiXCR, TCRdb re-called the RACE reads, giving one row per CDR3 protein. The data hold around 340,000 distinct CDR3 sequences, with around 6.9% observed a single time. Stated time point: patch test 1, 2 weeks after DPC sensitization. As for treatment: therapeutic diphenylcyclopropenone sensitization with weekly scalp DPC. V shed 4 bases, J shed 7 bases, and the junction held 9 bases outside the gene matches. CDR3 length: 14 amino acids. Germline values: CDR1 SGHRS, CDR2 YFSETQ.

This material consisted of whole blood, taken in connection with sensitization to the hapten diphenylcyclopropenone (DPC). The clonotype comes from a woman aged 18-29 years with alopecia areata. Some clones in this sample may be carry-over from other donors' samples. The chain is built from TRBV5-1 and TRBJ1-2, with TRBD1 matching 8 bases. The CDR3 loop is CASSPPTGGTGYTF. CDR3 coding DNA: TGCGCCAGCAGCCCACCCACAGGGGGGACTGGCTACACCTTC.